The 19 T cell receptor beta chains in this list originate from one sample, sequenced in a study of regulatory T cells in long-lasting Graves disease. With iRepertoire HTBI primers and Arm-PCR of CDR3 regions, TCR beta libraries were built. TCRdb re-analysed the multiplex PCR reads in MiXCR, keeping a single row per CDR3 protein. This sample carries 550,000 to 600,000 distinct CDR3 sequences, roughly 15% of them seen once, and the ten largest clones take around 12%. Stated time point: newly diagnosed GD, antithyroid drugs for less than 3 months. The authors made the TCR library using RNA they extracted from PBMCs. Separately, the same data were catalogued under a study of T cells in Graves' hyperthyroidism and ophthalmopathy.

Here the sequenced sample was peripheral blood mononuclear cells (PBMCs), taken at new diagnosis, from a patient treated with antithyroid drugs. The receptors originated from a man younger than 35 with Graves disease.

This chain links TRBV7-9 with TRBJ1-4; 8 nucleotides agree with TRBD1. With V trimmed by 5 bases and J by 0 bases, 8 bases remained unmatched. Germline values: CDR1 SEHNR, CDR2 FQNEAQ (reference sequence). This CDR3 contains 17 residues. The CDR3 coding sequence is TGTGCCAGCAGCCGTCCCAGGGGGCAGGCAACTAATGAAAAACTGTTTTTT. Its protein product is CASSRPRGQATNEKLFF.

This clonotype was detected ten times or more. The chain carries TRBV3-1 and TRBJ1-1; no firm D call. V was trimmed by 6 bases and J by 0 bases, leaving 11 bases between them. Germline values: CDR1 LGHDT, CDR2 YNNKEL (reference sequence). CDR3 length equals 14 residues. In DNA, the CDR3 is TGTGCCAGCAGTTCCCTCGACGTGAACACTGAAGCTTTCTTT. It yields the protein CASSSLDVNTEAFF.

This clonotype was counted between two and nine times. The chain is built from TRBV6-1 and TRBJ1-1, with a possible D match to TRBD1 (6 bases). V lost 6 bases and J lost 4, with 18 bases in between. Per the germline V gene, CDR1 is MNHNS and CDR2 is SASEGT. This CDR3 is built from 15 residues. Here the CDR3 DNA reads TGTGCCAGCAGGAATCCACAGGGTGAGGCCACTGAAGCTTTCTTT. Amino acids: CASRNPQGEATEAFF.

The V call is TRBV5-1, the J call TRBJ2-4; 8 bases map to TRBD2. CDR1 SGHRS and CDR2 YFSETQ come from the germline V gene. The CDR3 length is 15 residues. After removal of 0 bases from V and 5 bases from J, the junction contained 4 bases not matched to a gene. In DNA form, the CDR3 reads TGCGCCAGCAGCTTGGTAACTAGCGGAGAAAACATTCAGTACTTC. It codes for CASSLVTSGENIQYF.

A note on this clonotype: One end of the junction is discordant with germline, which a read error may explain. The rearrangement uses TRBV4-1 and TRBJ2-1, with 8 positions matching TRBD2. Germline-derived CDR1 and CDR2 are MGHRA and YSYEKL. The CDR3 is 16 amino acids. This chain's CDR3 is CASSQRREVSYNEQFF. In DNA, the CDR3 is TGTGCCAGCAGCCAGAGGCGGGAGGTCTCCTACAATGAGCAGTTCTTC.

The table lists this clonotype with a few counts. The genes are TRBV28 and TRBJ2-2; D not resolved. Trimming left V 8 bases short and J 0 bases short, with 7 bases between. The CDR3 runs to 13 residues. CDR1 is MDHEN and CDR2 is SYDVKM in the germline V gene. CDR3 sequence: CASVRANTGELFF. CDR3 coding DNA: TGTGCCAGCGTACGGGCGAACACCGGGGAGCTGTTTTTT.

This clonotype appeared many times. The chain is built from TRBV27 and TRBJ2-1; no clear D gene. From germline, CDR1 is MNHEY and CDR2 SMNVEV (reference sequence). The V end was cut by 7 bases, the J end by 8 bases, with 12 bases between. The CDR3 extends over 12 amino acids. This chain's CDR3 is CASINPHDEQFF. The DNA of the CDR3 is TGTGCCAGCATAAACCCCCACGATGAGCAGTTCTTC.

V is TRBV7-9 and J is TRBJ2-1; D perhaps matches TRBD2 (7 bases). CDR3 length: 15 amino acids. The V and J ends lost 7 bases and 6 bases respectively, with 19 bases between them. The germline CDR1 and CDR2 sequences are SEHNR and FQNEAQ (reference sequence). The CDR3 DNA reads TGTGCCAGCACCTTGGGGGGGCTTCAAAGCAATGAGCAGTTCTTC. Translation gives CASTLGGLQSNEQFF.

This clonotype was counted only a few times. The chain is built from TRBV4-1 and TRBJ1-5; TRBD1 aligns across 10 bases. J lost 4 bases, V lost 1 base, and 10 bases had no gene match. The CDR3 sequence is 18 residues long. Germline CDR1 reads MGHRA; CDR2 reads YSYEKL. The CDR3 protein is CASSQGSGTGVGNQPQHF. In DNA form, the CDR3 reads TGCGCCAGCAGCCAAGGCAGCGGGACAGGGGTAGGTAATCAGCCCCAGCATTTT.

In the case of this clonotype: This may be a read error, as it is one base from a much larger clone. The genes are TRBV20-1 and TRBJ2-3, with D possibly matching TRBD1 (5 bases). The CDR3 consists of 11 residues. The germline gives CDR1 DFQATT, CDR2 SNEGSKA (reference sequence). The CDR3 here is CSASQDNTRYF. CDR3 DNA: TGCAGTGCGTCACAGGATAATACGCGGTATTTT.

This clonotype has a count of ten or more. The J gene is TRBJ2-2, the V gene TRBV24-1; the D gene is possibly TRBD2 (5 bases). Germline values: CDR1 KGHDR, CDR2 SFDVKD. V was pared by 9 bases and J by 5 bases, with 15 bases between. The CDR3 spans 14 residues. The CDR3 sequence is CATQMGSGTGELFF. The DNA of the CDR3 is TGTGCCACCCAAATGGGGTCGGGGACCGGGGAGCTGTTTTTT.

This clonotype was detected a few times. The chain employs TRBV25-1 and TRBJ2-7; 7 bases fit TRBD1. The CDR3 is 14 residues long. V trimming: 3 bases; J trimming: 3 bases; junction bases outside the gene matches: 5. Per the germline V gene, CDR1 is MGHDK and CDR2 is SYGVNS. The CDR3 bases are TGTGCCAGCAGTGAGCCAGGGGGTGACTACGAGCAGTACTTC. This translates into CASSEPGGDYEQYF.

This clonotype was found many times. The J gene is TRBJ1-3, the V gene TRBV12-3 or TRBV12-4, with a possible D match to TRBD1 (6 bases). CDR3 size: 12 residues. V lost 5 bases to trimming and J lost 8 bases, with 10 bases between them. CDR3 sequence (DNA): TGTGCCAGCAGTCGGGGGCTACACACCATATATTTT. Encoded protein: CASSRGLHTIYF.

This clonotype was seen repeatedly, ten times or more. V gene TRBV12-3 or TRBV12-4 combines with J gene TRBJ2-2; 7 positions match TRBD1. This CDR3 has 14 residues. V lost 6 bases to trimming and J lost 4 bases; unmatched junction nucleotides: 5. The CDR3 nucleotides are TGTGCCAGCAGCTTGACAGGGACCACCGGGGAGCTGTTTTTT. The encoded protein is CASSLTGTTGELFF.

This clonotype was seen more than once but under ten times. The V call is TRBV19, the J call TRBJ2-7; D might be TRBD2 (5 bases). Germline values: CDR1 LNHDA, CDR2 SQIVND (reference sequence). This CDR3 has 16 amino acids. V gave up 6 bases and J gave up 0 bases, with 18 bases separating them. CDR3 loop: CASSHTPDWSSYEQYF. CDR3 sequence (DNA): TGTGCCAGTAGCCATACGCCGGACTGGAGCTCCTACGAGCAGTACTTC.

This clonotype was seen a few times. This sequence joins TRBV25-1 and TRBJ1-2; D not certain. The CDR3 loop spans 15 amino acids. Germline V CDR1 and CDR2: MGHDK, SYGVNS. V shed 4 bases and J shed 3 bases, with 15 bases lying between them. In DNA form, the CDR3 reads TGTGCCAGCAGTGGTCACTCAGGAGTCCACTATGGCTACACCTTC. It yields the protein CASSGHSGVHYGYTF.

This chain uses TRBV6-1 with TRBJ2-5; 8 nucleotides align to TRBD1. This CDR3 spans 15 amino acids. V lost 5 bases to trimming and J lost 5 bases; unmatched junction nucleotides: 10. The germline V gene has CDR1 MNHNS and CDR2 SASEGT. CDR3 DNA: TGTGCCAGCAGTCCGACGACGGACAGGGCTGAGACCCAGTACTTC. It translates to CASSPTTDRAETQYF.

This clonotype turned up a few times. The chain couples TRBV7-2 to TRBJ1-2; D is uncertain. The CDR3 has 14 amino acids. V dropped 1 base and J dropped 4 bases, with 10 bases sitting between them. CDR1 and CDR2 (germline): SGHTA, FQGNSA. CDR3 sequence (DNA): TGTGCCAGCAGCTTAGGAGCACCCCTCTATGGCTACACCTTC. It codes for CASSLGAPLYGYTF.

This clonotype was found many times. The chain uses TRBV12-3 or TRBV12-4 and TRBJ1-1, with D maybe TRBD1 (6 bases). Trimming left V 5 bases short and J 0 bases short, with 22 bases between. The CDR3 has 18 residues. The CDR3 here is CASSPRTDYRWMNTEAFF. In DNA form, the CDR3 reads TGTGCCAGCAGTCCGCGGACAGATTATAGATGGATGAACACTGAAGCTTTCTTT.